Below are 6 T cell receptor beta chains sequenced from a single sample in a study of a mutant IDH1 vaccine in newly diagnosed glioma. Some clones are missing from TCRdb's copy, which holds only in-frame ones; the method was immunoSEQ multiplex PCR. The sample has roughly 19,000 clones, roughly four fifths seen once. Described time point: week 23, last vaccination. Vaccination used 300 ug of mutant IDH1 20-mer peptide per dose, with topical imiquimod. Their antigens are not known. This specimen consisted of PBMCs, obtained from a glioma patient whose treatment included an IDH1 peptide vaccine. These receptors were collected from a man under 40 with glioma.

The chain joins TRBV19 to TRBJ1-1; TRBD1 agrees at 8 bases. The CDR3 covers 14 residues. After removal of 5 bases from V and 5 bases from J, the junction contained 7 bases not matched to a gene. Germline values: CDR1 LNHDA, CDR2 SQIVND (reference sequence). CDR3 in amino acids: CASSLGQGSTEAFF. For the CDR3, the DNA is TGTGCCAGTAGTCTCGGACAGGGTTCGACTGAAGCTTTCTTT. The variable domain in full, with the rest retrieved from reference TRBV19 and TRBJ1-1, is DGGITQSPKYLFRKEGQNVTLSCEQNLNHDAMYWYRQDPGQGLRLIYYSQIVNDFQKGDIAEGYSVSREKKESFPLTVTSAQKNPTAFYLCASSLGQGSTEAFFGQGTRLTVV.

The chain recombines TRBV25-1 with TRBJ2-5, with 11 bases identical to TRBD2. With V trimmed by 3 bases and J by 5 bases, 5 bases remained unmatched. Germline CDR1 MGHDK, CDR2 SYGVNS. The CDR3 is 15 residues long. CDR3: CASSDTSGSWETQYF. CDR3 nucleotide sequence: TGTGCCAGCAGTGATACTAGCGGGAGTTGGGAGACCCAGTACTTC. Filled out from reference TRBV25-1 and TRBJ2-5, the complete variable domain reads EADIYQTPRYLVIGTGKKITLECSQTMGHDKMYWYQQDPGMELHLIHYSYGVNSTEKGDLSSESTVSRIRTEHFPLTLESARPSHTSQYLCASSDTSGSWETQYFGPGTRLLVL.

The CDR3 coding sequence is TGTGCCAGCAGCGACGGCGCAGGGGGCCCAGAGACCCAGTACTTC. This codes for CASSDGAGGPETQYF. The gene calls are TRBV5-8 and TRBJ2-5; 8 nucleotides match TRBD1. The CDR3 has 15 amino acids. Germline assignment: CDR1 SGHTS and CDR2 YDEGEE. The ends lost 4 bases at V and 4 bases at J; junction bases unmatched: 9.

This clone came up a few times. The rearrangement links TRBV7-9 to TRBJ1-5; 8 nucleotides match TRBD1. V shed 5 bases, J shed 7 bases, and the junction held 7 bases outside the gene matches. Germline assignment: CDR1 SEHNR and CDR2 FQNEAQ (reference sequence). The CDR3 is 14 residues long. The CDR3 DNA sequence: TGTGCCAGCAGCGTTGCAGGGGGCTTACAGCCCCAGCATTTT. It specifies CASSVAGGLQPQHF.

The chain is built from TRBV14 and TRBJ2-5; unclear D gene. Germline V gene sequence: CDR1 SGHDN, CDR2 FVKESK. The germline V and J ends were trimmed by 4 bases and 1 base, with 13 bases remaining between them. This CDR3 is 15 amino acids long. CDR3 region: CASSPATRLQETQYF. In DNA form, the CDR3 reads TGTGCCAGCAGCCCCGCGACCCGGCTCCAAGAGACCCAGTACTTC.

The chain links TRBV5-4 to TRBJ2-7; D is unresolved. Looked up from germline, CDR1 is SGHNT and CDR2 is YYREEE (reference sequence). The CDR3 consists of 14 residues. V lost 3 bases, J lost 0 bases, and 10 bases lay in between. This CDR3 reads CASSSDGASYEQYF. The CDR3 DNA sequence: TGTGCCAGCAGCTCGGACGGAGCCTCCTACGAGCAGTACTTC.